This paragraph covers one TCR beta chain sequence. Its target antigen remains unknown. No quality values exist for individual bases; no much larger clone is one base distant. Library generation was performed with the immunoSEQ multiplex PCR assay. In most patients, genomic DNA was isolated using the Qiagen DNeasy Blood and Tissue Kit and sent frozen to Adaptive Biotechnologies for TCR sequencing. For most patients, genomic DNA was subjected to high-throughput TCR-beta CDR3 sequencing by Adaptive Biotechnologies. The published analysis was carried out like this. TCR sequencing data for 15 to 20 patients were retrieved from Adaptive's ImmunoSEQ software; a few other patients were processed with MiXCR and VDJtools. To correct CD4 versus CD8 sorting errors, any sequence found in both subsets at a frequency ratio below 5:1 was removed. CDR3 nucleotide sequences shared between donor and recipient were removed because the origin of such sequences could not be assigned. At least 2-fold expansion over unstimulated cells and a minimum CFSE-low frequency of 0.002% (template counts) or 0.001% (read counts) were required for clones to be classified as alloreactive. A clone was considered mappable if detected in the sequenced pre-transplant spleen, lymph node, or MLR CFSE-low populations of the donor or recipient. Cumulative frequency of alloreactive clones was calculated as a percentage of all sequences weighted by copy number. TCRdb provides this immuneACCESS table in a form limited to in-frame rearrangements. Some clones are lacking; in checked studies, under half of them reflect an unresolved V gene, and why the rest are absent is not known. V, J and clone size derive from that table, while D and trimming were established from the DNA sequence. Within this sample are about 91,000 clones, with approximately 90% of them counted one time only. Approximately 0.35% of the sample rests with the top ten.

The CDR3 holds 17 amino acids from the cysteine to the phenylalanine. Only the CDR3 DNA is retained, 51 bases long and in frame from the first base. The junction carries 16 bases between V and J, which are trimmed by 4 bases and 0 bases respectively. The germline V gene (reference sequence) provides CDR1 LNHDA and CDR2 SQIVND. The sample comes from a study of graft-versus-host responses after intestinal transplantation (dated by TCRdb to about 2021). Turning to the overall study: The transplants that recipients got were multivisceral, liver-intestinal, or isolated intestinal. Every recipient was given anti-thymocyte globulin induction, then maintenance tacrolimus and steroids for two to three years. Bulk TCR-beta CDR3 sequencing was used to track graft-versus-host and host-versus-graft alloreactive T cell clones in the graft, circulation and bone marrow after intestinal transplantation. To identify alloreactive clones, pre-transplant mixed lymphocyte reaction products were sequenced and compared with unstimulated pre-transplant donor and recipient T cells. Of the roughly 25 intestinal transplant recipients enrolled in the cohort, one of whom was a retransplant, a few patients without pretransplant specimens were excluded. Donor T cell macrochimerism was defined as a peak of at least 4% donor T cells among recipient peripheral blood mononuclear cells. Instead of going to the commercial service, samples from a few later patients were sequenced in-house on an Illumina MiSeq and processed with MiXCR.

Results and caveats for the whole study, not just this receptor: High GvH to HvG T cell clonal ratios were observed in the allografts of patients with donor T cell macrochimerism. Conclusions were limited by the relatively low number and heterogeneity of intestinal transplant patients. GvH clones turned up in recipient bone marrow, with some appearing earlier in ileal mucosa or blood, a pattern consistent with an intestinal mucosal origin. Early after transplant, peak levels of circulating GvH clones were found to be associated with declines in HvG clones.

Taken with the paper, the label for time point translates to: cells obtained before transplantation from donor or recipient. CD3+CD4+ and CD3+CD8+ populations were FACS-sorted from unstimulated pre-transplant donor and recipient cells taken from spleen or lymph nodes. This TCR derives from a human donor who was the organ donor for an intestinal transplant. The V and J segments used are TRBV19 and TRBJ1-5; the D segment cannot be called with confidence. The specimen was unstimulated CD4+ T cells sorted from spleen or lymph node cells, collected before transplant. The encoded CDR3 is CASSTGREGYSNQPQHF. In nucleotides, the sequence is TGTGCCAGTAGTACCGGACGGGAGGGCTATAGCAATCAGCCCCAGCATTTT.